The 15 T cell receptor beta chains below come from one sample, sequenced in a study of shared clonotypes between healthy human individuals. Libraries were prepared by immunoSEQ multiplex PCR; TCRdb keeps only in-frame clonotypes and omits some of them. The sample shows fewer than 700,000 clones, roughly 95% of them seen only once. Only CD45RO-negative cells positively selected for CCR7 counted as naive CD8 cells, so terminally differentiated effector memory CD45RA+ cells were excluded. The sequenced material came from naive CD8+ T cells sorted from blood. Source of these receptors: a woman in her thirties in good health.

The chain joins TRBV5-4 to TRBJ2-5; maybe TRBD2 (6 bases). The ends were cut back, 7 bases at V and 9 bases at J, with 13 bases in the middle. CDR3 length: 11 residues. Germline CDR1 is SGHNT and CDR2 is YYREEE (reference sequence). CDR3 amino acids: CASGTSTAQYF. DNA for the CDR3: TGTGCCAGCGGGACTTCCACGGCCCAGTACTTC.

This chain uses TRBV19 with TRBJ2-7; 8 bases map to TRBD1. Trimming took 0 bases from V and 3 from J; bases not matched to a gene: 7. This CDR3 has 16 amino acids. The germline gives CDR1 LNHDA, CDR2 SQIVND (reference sequence). The DNA of the CDR3 is TGTGCCAGTAGTATAGAAGGCAGGGGGCTTATCTACGAGCAGTACTTC. Protein sequence: CASSIEGRGLIYEQYF. Filled out from reference TRBV19 and TRBJ2-7, the complete variable domain reads DGGITQSPKYLFRKEGQNVTLSCEQNLNHDAMYWYRQDPGQGLRLIYYSQIVNDFQKGDIAEGYSVSREKKESFPLTVTSAQKNPTAFYLCASSIEGRGLIYEQYFGPGTRLTVT.

V usage is TRBV10-3 and J usage is TRBJ1-1; the D gene is possibly TRBD1 (5 bases). Germline CDR1 and CDR2: ENHRY and SYGVKD. Deletions cut 5 bases from V and 3 bases from J, with 10 bases between. This CDR3 region has 13 residues. The CDR3 bases are TGTGCCATCAGTCCTGACAGCCACACTGAAGCTTTCTTT. Protein sequence: CAISPDSHTEAFF.

The chain couples TRBV28 to TRBJ2-7; 8 bases match TRBD2. The V gene's germline CDR1 is MDHEN and CDR2 SYDVKM. The CDR3 length is 15 residues. V was clipped by 4 bases and J by 4 bases; unmatched bases: 9. CDR3 bases: TGTGCCAGCAGTTCTCGGGAGGGCCGACGTTACGAGCAGTACTTC. Its translation is CASSSREGRRYEQYF. Combining the CDR3 with reference TRBV28 and TRBJ2-7 gives the whole variable domain DVKVTQSSRYLVKRTGEKVFLECVQDMDHENMFWYRQDPGLGLRLIYFSYDVKMKEKGDIPEGYSVSREKKERFSLILESASTNQTSMYLCASSSREGRRYEQYFGPGTRLTVT.

In nucleotides, the CDR3 is TGTGCCAGCAATCTAGCGTACCCTACAATGAGCGGGCAGTTCTTC. Amino acid sequence: CASNLAYPTMSGQFF. The chain is built from TRBV27 and TRBJ2-1; TRBD2 is a possible D gene (6 bases). With 7 bases removed from V and 12 bases from J, the gap between germline ends came to 25 bases. Per the germline V gene, CDR1 is MNHEY and CDR2 is SMNVEV (reference sequence). The CDR3 spans 15 residues.

J is TRBJ1-2 and V is TRBV29-1; TRBD1 aligns across 8 bases. In germline, CDR1 is SQVTM, CDR2 ANQGSEA. The CDR3 runs to 14 residues. V shed 5 bases and J 10 bases; nucleotides not matched to a gene: 15. The CDR3 sequence is CSVPGGDRWPHYTF. The CDR3, as DNA: TGCAGCGTTCCGGGGGGGGACAGGTGGCCTCACTACACCTTC.

This rearrangement joins TRBV5-4 to TRBJ2-1; unclear D gene. Germline assignment: CDR1 SGHNT and CDR2 YYREEE (reference sequence). The length of the CDR3 is 13 residues. The germline V and J ends were trimmed by 4 bases and 7 bases, with 12 bases remaining between them. In DNA, the CDR3 is TGTGCCAGCAGCCAGGACGGTGGAAATGAGCAGTTCTTC. This translates into CASSQDGGNEQFF.

This rearrangement joins TRBV5-8 to TRBJ2-1, with 10 bases that match TRBD2. The CDR3 loop spans 15 amino acids. The germline gives CDR1 SGHTS, CDR2 YDEGEE. V shed 4 bases, J shed 5 bases, and the junction held 6 bases outside the gene matches. CDR3 sequence reads: CASSDLAGVNNEQFF. CDR3 DNA sequence: TGTGCCAGCAGCGATCTAGCGGGAGTTAACAATGAGCAGTTCTTC.

This chain joins TRBV19 and TRBJ2-7; D might be TRBD1 (6 bases). Trimming stripped 10 bases from V and 5 bases from J, with 18 bases between. In germline, CDR1 is LNHDA, CDR2 SQIVND (reference sequence). This CDR3 contains 13 residues. The CDR3 bases are TGTGCCACCTCCGGCAGGGGAACCCACGAGCAGTACTTC. It encodes CATSGRGTHEQYF.

The J gene is TRBJ2-7, the V gene TRBV28; 7 positions agree with TRBD2. J lost 3 bases, V lost 3 bases, and 5 bases had no gene match. Per germline, CDR1 MDHEN and CDR2 SYDVKM. The CDR3 is 14 residues long. The DNA of the CDR3 is TGTGCCAGCAGTTTCGGCGGGAGAGTCTACGAGCAGTACTTC. Translated, it gives CASSFGGRVYEQYF.

This rearrangement joins TRBV4-1 to TRBJ2-1, with D possibly matching TRBD2 (5 bases). The V end was cut by 0 bases, the J end by 1 base, with 13 bases between. The germline gives CDR1 MGHRA, CDR2 YSYEKL. This CDR3 is 17 amino acids long. The CDR3 nucleotides read TGCGCCAGCAGCCAAGATCGAACGAGCGGTTCCTACAATGAGCAGTTCTTC. Translation gives CASSQDRTSGSYNEQFF.

CDR3 region: CASSYGDGTSGIEQYF. The CDR3 nucleotides are TGTGCCAGCAGTTACGGGGACGGGACTAGCGGGATCGAGCAGTACTTC. This chain joins TRBV28 and TRBJ2-7; 13 bases agree with TRBD2. The V segment lost 4 bases and the J segment 6 bases; nucleotides outside the gene matches: 9. Germline loops: CDR1 MDHEN, CDR2 SYDVKM. This CDR3 has 16 residues.

Remarks on this clone: Additional DNA sequences in this sample encode the identical CDR3. V gene TRBV27 combines with J gene TRBJ1-1; a weak D match, TRBD1 (6 bases). V lost 3 bases to trimming and J lost 9 bases, with 8 bases between them. CDR1 MNHEY and CDR2 SMNVEV come from the germline V gene (reference sequence). This CDR3 has 11 amino acids. Here the CDR3 DNA reads TGTGCCAGCAGTTTCGGGGGCAAAGCTTTCTTT. Its protein product is CASSFGGKAFF.

The chain carries TRBV7-9 and TRBJ2-2; TRBD1 matches 8 bases. The length of the CDR3 is 16 residues. V was pared by 8 bases and J by 1 base, with 9 bases of the junction left unmatched. From germline, CDR1 is SEHNR and CDR2 FQNEAQ (reference sequence). This CDR3 reads CASDRLDRENTGELFF. CDR3 DNA sequence: TGTGCCAGCGACAGGTTGGACAGGGAGAACACCGGGGAGCTGTTTTTT.

V gene TRBV5-8 combines with J gene TRBJ1-2; D perhaps matches TRBD1 (5 bases). Per the germline V gene, CDR1 is SGHTS and CDR2 is YDEGEE. V was clipped by 0 bases and J by 7 bases, with 10 bases between them. The CDR3 totals 13 residues. CDR3 sequence reads: CASSLDRGGGYTF. Here the CDR3 DNA reads TGTGCCAGCAGCTTGGATAGGGGAGGTGGCTACACCTTC.